Listed here are 5 T cell receptor beta chains from one sample, sequenced in a study of blood T cell repertoires in COVID-19. Using immunoSEQ multiplex PCR, the repertoire was profiled, and TCRdb retains in-frame clones only, with some absent. Counted here are 150,000 or so clones, 83% occurring once; the ten biggest clones make up 9.5% to 13%. Sequenced input: peripheral blood. All receptors derive from an older woman with COVID-19, enrolled during active disease.

The chain combines TRBV10-3 with TRBJ2-3; 11 bases are a match to TRBD2. Germline V gives CDR1 ENHRY, CDR2 SYGVKD. The length of the CDR3 is 14 residues. V was clipped by 3 bases and J by 4 bases; unmatched bases: 0. Written as DNA, the CDR3 is TGTGCCATCAGTGATAGCGGGGGGGCAGATACGCAGTATTTT. It yields the protein CAISDSGGADTQYF.

The gene calls are TRBV9 and TRBJ1-6; the D is unclear. The CDR3 is made up of 13 amino acids. Trimming left V 0 bases short and J 9 bases short, with 7 bases between. The V gene's germline CDR1 is SGDLS and CDR2 YYNGEE. The CDR3 region is CASSVDHFSPLHF. The CDR3 nucleotides read TGTGCCAGCAGCGTAGATCATTTTTCACCCCTCCACTTT.

The CDR3 region is CASSYGQGRLAFF. CDR3 in DNA: TGTGCCAGCAGTTACGGGCAGGGGAGATTGGCTTTCTTT. The V gene is TRBV6-5, the J gene TRBJ1-1, with TRBD1 as a possible D gene (6 bases). Germline CDR1 MNHEY, CDR2 SVGAGI. With 2 bases removed from V and 11 bases from J, the gap between germline ends came to 15 bases. The CDR3 spans 13 residues.

The chain uses TRBV19 and TRBJ2-6, with 8 nucleotides matching TRBD1. The CDR3 consists of 18 residues. The V segment lost 5 bases and the J segment 2 bases; nucleotides outside the gene matches: 11. Germline V gene sequence: CDR1 LNHDA, CDR2 SQIVND (reference sequence). In nucleotides, the CDR3 is TGTGCCAGTAGTGAGGGGGCAGGGGGCTTTGCTGGGGCCAACGTCCTGACTTTC. Its protein product is CASSEGAGGFAGANVLTF.

This chain uses TRBV5-1 with TRBJ2-5, with 8 bases aligning to TRBD1. Trimming took 7 bases from V and 0 from J; bases not matched to a gene: 11. Germline V gives CDR1 SGHRS, CDR2 YFSETQ. The CDR3 consists of 16 residues. The CDR3 here is CASRRQGARYQETQYF. CDR3 coding DNA: TGCGCCAGCCGTAGGCAGGGGGCGCGGTACCAAGAGACCCAGTACTTC. Using reference TRBV5-1 and TRBJ2-5 for the parts outside the CDR3, the full variable domain is KAGVTQTPRYLIKTRGQQVTLSCSPISGHRSVSWYQQTPGQGLQFLFEYFSETQRNKGNFPGRFSGRQFSNSRSEMNVSTLELGDSALYLCASRRQGARYQETQYFGPGTRLLVL.